The rows below give T cell receptor beta chains drawn from one sample of a study of T cells in Graves' hyperthyroidism and ophthalmopathy. One entry per CDR3 protein results from TCRdb running MiXCR on the multiplex PCR reads. Here the sample spans hundreds of thousands of distinct CDR3 sequences, around 20% being singletons. The specimen sequenced was blood. These receptor sequences come from a woman aged 45-60 years with Graves' hyperthyroidism that later progressed to Graves' ophthalmopathy. Each CDR3 is given with its conserved first and last residue. D genes are given only for firm matches. Expanded clones are given a class, and other clones once, few, many or no size at all.

many | . | TRBJ1-4 | TRBV6-1 | CASSNYPDLEKLFF | TGTGCCAGCAGTAACTACCCCGACCTGGAAAAACTGTTTTTT
. | . | TRBJ2-5 | TRBV7-2 | CASSRGRAQETQYF | TGTGCCAGCAGCCGGGGACGGGCTCAAGAGACCCAGTACTTC
few | . | TRBJ2-5 | TRBV5-1 | CASSLAAGSEETQYF | TGCGCCAGCAGCTTGGCCGCAGGGTCTGAAGAGACCCAGTACTTC
. | . | TRBJ2-2 | TRBV4-1 | CASSQGQRTGELFF | TGCGCCAGCAGCCAAGGCCAGCGAACCGGGGAGCTGTTTTTT
few | TRBD2 | TRBJ2-2 | TRBV7-9 | CARTSGALNTGELFF | TGTGCCAGAACTAGCGGGGCTTTGAACACCGGGGAGCTGTTTTTT
. | . | TRBJ2-6 | TRBV19 | CASSLGDIEGANVLTF | TGTGCCAGTAGTCTGGGGGATATAGAGGGGGCCAACGTCCTGACTTTC
. | . | TRBJ1-5 | TRBV24-1 | CATSDPDQVVGNQPQHF | TGTGCCACCAGTGACCCGGACCAGGTGGTCGGCAATCAGCCCCAGCATTTT
. | TRBD1 | TRBJ1-1 | TRBV7-6 | CASSGPGTGGVTEAFF | TGTGCCAGCAGCGGACCCGGGACAGGCGGAGTCACTGAAGCTTTCTTT
few | TRBD1 | TRBJ1-1 | TRBV10-2 | CASSQTGAYTEAFF | TGCGCCAGCAGCCAGACAGGGGCTTACACTGAAGCTTTCTTT
few | TRBD2 | TRBJ2-1 | TRBV7-2 | CASSLDSSGVDEQFF | TGTGCCAGCAGCTTAGATTCTAGCGGGGTGGATGAGCAGTTCTTC
. | . | TRBJ2-2 | TRBV12-3/TRBV12-4 | CASSLIRRAGELFF | TGTGCCAGCAGTTTAATAAGGCGGGCCGGGGAGCTGTTTTTT
many | . | TRBJ2-7 | TRBV7-9 | CASSLKHYEQYF | TGTGCCAGCAGCTTGAAGCACTACGAGCAGTACTTC
few | . | TRBJ2-7 | TRBV7-9 | CASSERLRTDTSYEQYF | TGTGCCAGCAGCGAAAGATTACGGACAGACACCTCCTACGAGCAGTACTTC
. | . | TRBJ2-3 | TRBV15 | CATSRARRPDTQYF | TGTGCCACCAGCAGAGCTCGGCGGCCGGATACGCAGTATTTT
. | TRBD1 | TRBJ2-4 | TRBV12-3/TRBV12-4 | CASSPGQVLDIQYF | TGTGCCAGCAGCCCGGGACAGGTGTTGGACATTCAGTACTTC
many | . | TRBJ1-2 | TRBV30 | CAWSPKVVSANYGYTF | TGTGCCTGGAGCCCGAAGGTGGTTTCAGCTAACTATGGCTACACCTTC
many | . | TRBJ2-1 | TRBV18 | CASSPFGRNEQFF | TGTGCCAGCTCACCTTTCGGGCGCAATGAGCAGTTCTTC
. | TRBD1 | TRBJ2-5 | TRBV20-1 | CSAIGTAQETQYF | TGCAGTGCTATCGGGACAGCCCAAGAGACCCAGTACTTC
. | . | TRBJ1-6 | TRBV15 | CATAAARTFSPLHF | TGTGCCACCGCGGCGGCACGGACCTTTTCACCCCTCCACTTT
once | . | TRBJ1-2 | TRBV25-1 | CASSESMGVPYGYTF | TGTGCCAGCAGTGAATCGATGGGCGTCCCGTATGGCTACACCTTC
. | . | TRBJ2-2 | TRBV6-5 | CASSYSAQGAGELFF | TGTGCCAGCAGTTACTCGGCGCAGGGCGCCGGGGAGCTGTTTTTT
. | . | TRBJ1-3 | TRBV29-1 | CSVSRQAPGNTIYF | TGCAGCGTTAGCCGCCAGGCCCCTGGAAACACCATATATTTT
many | TRBD1 | TRBJ1-5 | TRBV12-3/TRBV12-4 | CASSRTGIGNQPQHF | TGTGCCAGCAGTCGGACAGGAATAGGCAATCAGCCCCAGCATTTT
few | TRBD1 | TRBJ1-1 | TRBV4-1 | CASSPHTGDTEAFF | TGCGCCAGCAGCCCTCATACAGGGGACACTGAAGCTTTCTTT
many | . | TRBJ1-1 | TRBV5-1 | CASTRDTTNTEAFF | TGCGCCAGCACGAGGGACACGACGAACACTGAAGCTTTCTTT
many | . | TRBJ2-1 | TRBV2 | CASSEAEQNRWDEQFF | TGTGCCAGCAGTGAAGCTGAGCAAAATCGATGGGATGAGCAGTTCTTC